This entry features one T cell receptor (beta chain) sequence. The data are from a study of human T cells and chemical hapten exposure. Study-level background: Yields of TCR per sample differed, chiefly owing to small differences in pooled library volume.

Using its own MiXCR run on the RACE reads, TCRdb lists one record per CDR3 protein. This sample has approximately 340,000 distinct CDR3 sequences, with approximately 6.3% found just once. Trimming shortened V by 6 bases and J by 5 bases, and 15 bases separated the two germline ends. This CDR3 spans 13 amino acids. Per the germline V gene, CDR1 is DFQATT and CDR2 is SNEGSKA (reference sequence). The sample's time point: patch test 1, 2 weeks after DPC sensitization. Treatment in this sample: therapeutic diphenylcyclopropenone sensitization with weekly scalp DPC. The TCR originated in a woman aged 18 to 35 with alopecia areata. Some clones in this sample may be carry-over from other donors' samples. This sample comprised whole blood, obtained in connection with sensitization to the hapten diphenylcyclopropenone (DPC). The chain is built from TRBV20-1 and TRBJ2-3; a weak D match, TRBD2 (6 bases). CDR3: CSARLVRRDTQYF. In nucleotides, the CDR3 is TGCAGTGCAAGACTAGTTCGTCGAGATACGCAGTATTTT.